This TCR beta chain stems from a study of CD8+ T cells in alopecia areata. Study-wide context: Treated patients were given oral tofacitinib, which was dosed at 5 to 10 mg twice daily.

cDNA reverse transcribed from extracted RNA served as the sequencing template. Clones were read by immunoSEQ multiplex PCR, and TCRdb kept only the in-frame ones, dropping some. The data contain approximately 89,000 clones, nearly 45% of them singletons. V was trimmed by 10 bases and J by 7 bases, leaving 11 bases between them. The CDR3 is 12 amino acids. Per the germline V gene, CDR1 is MDHEN and CDR2 is SYDVKM. Source material: CD4+ T cells sorted from blood. The chain couples TRBV28 to TRBJ1-6; D is undetermined. The origin of this receptor is a human donor with alopecia areata. In DNA, the CDR3 is TGTGCCACCATGCCCCCCAATTCACCCCTCCACTTT. Residues: CATMPPNSPLHF. Combining the CDR3 with reference TRBV28 and TRBJ1-6 gives the whole variable domain DVKVTQSSRYLVKRTGEKVFLECVQDMDHENMFWYRQDPGLGLRLIYFSYDVKMKEKGDIPEGYSVSREKKERFSLILESASTNQTSMYLCATMPPNSPLHFGNGTRLTVT.